This T cell receptor (beta chain) is from a study of regulatory T cells in long-lasting Graves disease. Time point of the sample: newly diagnosed GD, antithyroid drugs for less than 3 months. PBMC-extracted RNA yielded the TCR library. From germline, CDR1 is SGHAT and CDR2 FQNNGV. The CDR3 sequence is 16 residues long. The ends were cut back, 5 bases at V and 4 bases at J, with 20 bases in the middle. The authors built TCR beta libraries using iRepertoire HTBI primers and Arm-PCR of CDR3 regions. TCRdb re-analysed the multiplex PCR reads in MiXCR, keeping a single row per CDR3 protein. The sample lists about 500,000 distinct CDR3 sequences; about 16% were seen once. The sample holds a few counts of this clonotype. Another study also made use of these data, one on T cells in Graves' hyperthyroidism and ophthalmopathy.

This sample comprised peripheral blood mononuclear cells (PBMCs), obtained at new diagnosis, from a patient treated with antithyroid drugs. This sequence joins TRBV11-2 and TRBJ2-5; perhaps TRBD2 as D (6 bases). The TCR originated in a man aged 40-49 years with Graves disease. The CDR3 DNA reads TGTGCCAGCAGCCCAAACCCCCGAGGAGGGGTAGAGACCCAGTACTTC. Its protein is CASSPNPRGGVETQYF.